This T cell receptor beta chain appears in the sequencing data of a study of T cell responses to AZD1222 COVID-19 vaccine. CDR3 length: 12 residues. Trimming left V 4 bases short and J 0 bases short, with 5 bases between. Germline CDR1 is SQVTM and CDR2 is ANQGSEA. On this clone itself: What it binds is not known.

Study-wide results and limits: Reportedly, nearly half the spike-specific TCRs target unmutated variant regions. At study baseline, merely five or six AZD1222 recipients were seropositive. Most donors were white British and more were female, and clonal diversity was possibly underestimated.

Sequencing used immunoSEQ multiplex PCR; TCRdb keeps in-frame clones, though not all of them. Among 90,000 to 150,000 clones listed, 75% to 90% were seen once. This sequence was found in an adult who received the AZD1222 COVID-19 vaccine. The chain carries TRBV29-1 and TRBJ2-3, with no clear D. Sequencing used peripheral blood, obtained 28 days after the second AZD1222 dose. CDR3 amino acids: CSVVPSTDTQYF. The CDR3 nucleotides read TGCAGCGTTGTCCCGAGCACAGATACGCAGTATTTT.